This TCR beta chain was sequenced in a study of T cells in Graves' hyperthyroidism and ophthalmopathy. Researchers took RNA transcripts and amplified the TCR beta CDR3 regions from them. With the HTBI primer set, the TCR CDR3 went through a first round of RT-PCR. One entry per CDR3 protein, called by TCRdb with MiXCR from the multiplex PCR reads. Among around 620,000 distinct CDR3 sequences listed, 40% to 55% were seen once. This clonotype was obtained from an adult woman with Graves' disease, either hyperthyroidism or ophthalmopathy (not recorded which). The specimen was peripheral blood or thyroid tissue (not recorded which).

The CDR3 DNA is TGTGCCAGCGTTAGCGGGGCTGGCTACACCTTC. Encoded protein: CASVSGAGYTF. The rearrangement joins TRBV2 to TRBJ1-2; weak D call: TRBD1 (5 bases). Germline loops: CDR1 SNHLY, CDR2 FYNNEI. Trimming removed 8 bases from V and 7 bases from J, with 11 bases in between. The CDR3 runs to 11 residues.